The source of this T cell receptor (beta chain) is a study of T cell responses to AZD1222 COVID-19 vaccine. For the study at large: Researchers grouped second doses given at about 4 or about 12 weeks into one pool. Regarding the study as a whole: Spike was spanned by vaccine-associated CD4 TCRs, with dominance at 160-218 and 743-854. Within unmutated variant regions lay the reported targets of nearly half of spike-specific TCRs.

As regards this clone: What it binds is unknown.

Libraries were prepared by immunoSEQ multiplex PCR; TCRdb keeps only in-frame clonotypes and omits some of them. The data contain more than 250,000 clones, more than 85% of them singletons. Trimming shortened V by 2 bases and J by 2 bases, and 1 base separated the two germline ends. The CDR3 runs 12 residues. Germline CDR1 and CDR2: MNHEY and SMNVEV (reference sequence). The chain couples TRBV27 to TRBJ1-5; D uncertain. The sample was peripheral blood, taken on day 0 of AZD1222 vaccination. This clonotype originated in an adult in good health. The CDR3 DNA is TGTGCCAGCAGTTTAGGCAATCAGCCCCAGCATTTT. Translated: CASSLGNQPQHF.